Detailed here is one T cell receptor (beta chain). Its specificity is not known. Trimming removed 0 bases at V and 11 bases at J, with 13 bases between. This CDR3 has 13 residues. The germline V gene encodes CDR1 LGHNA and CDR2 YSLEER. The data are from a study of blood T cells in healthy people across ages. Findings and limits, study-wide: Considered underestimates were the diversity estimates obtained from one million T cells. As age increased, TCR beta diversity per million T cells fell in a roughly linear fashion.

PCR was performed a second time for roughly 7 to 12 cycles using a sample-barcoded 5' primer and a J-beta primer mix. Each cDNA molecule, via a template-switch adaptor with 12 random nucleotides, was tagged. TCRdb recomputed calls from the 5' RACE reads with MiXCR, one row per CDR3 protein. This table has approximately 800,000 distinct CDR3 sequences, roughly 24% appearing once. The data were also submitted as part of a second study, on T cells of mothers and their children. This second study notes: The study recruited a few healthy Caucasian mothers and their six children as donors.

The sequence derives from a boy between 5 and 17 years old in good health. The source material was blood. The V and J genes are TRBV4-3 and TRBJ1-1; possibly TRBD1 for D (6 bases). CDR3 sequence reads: CASSQDGGAGAFF. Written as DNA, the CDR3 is TGCGCCAGCAGCCAAGATGGGGGGGCAGGGGCTTTCTTT.